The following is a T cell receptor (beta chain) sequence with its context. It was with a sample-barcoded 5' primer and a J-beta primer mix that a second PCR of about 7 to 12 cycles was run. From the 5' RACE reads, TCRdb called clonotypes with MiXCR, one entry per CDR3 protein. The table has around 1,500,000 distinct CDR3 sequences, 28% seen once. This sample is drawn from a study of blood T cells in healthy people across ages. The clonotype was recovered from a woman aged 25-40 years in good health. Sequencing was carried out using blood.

In DNA, the CDR3 is TGTGCCTGGAGTGCTACTCTAGCGGGAGTGAACCAACTTAACAATGAGCAGTTCTTC. This sequence encodes CAWSATLAGVNQLNNEQFF. The rearrangement links TRBV30 to TRBJ2-1; 10 nucleotides line up with TRBD2. The germline gives CDR1 GTSNPN, CDR2 SVGIG (reference sequence). The CDR3 extends over 19 amino acids. V shed 1 base, J shed 5 bases, and the junction held 17 bases outside the gene matches.